This T cell receptor beta chain was recovered during a study of cytomegalovirus exposure and HLA in healthy donors. Findings and limits, study-wide: It was only CMV serostatus that was available as immune exposure information.

This CDR3 contains 13 residues. CDR1 and CDR2 (germline): GTSNPN, SVGIG (reference sequence). The V end was cut by 2 bases, the J end by 4 bases, with 9 bases between. 60 Vbeta and 13 Jbeta primers were used in PCR. Profiled with immunoSEQ multiplex PCR; TCRdb holds only in-frame clones, not every one. The sample table includes 150,000 to 200,000 clones. As to this clone: Antigen unknown.

The sequence came from a man aged 25 to 45 in good health and CMV-seronegative. This chain links TRBV30 with TRBJ1-5, with D unresolved. Sequenced: PBMCs. Written as DNA, the CDR3 is TGTGCCTGGAGTTTAGACATAAATCAGCCCCAGCATTTT. It codes for CAWSLDINQPQHF.